This is a list of T cell receptor beta chains from one sample in a study of T-cell reconstitution after alpha-beta-depleted transplantation in children. Each CDR3 protein gets one entry after TCRdb re-called the PCR reads with MiXCR. The data hold 700,000 to 850,000 distinct CDR3 sequences, with 15% to 20% observed a single time. Material: PBMCs, mostly from graft donor cells, obtained 360 days after TCRalphabeta/CD19-depleted stem cell transplant. Receptors were obtained from a male patient between 10 and 17 years old who had a stem cell transplant for acute lymphoblastic leukemia, so the T cells may come from the graft donor. The CDR3 runs from the conserved cysteine through the conserved F or W. Each record gives: CDR3 DNA, CDR3 protein, J gene, V gene, clone size, D gene. The D gene is left open where the match is weak. Size is omitted from some rows. Given values are once, few, many or a class for expanded clones.

DNA: TGCAGTGCTAGTACCCCGCGAGGGGATAGCGGGGGGGAGCAGTACTTC
CDR3: CSASTPRGDSGGEQYF
J: TRBJ2-7
V: TRBV20-1
size: few
D: TRBD2

DNA: TGCAGTGCTAGGGAGGACTCCCGGACCCAGTACTTC
CDR3: CSAREDSRTQYF
J: TRBJ2-5
V: TRBV20-1
size: many
D: .

DNA: TGCGCCAGCAGATACTCCGGAGGACCCCGTAACGGTATAGATTTGATGGAGACCCAGTACTTC
CDR3: CASRYSGGPRNGIDLMETQYF
J: TRBJ2-5
V: TRBV5-1
size: few
D: .

DNA: TGTGCCAGCAGCTTAACGGCAGGGGTCCCCCAAGATACGCAGTATTTT
CDR3: CASSLTAGVPQDTQYF
J: TRBJ2-3
V: TRBV7-2
size: many
D: .

DNA: TGTGCCAGCCTTTTCGGTAGGACAGGGGGGGACAATGAGCAGTTCTTC
CDR3: CASLFGRTGGDNEQFF
J: TRBJ2-1
V: TRBV11-2
size: many
D: TRBD1

DNA: TGTGCCAGCAGTGAAAAACAGGTGGGATTAGGATATGGCTACACCTTC
CDR3: CASSEKQVGLGYGYTF
J: TRBJ1-2
V: TRBV6-1
size: .
D: .

DNA: TGTGCCAGCAAAAGACTAGCGGGAGGAAGTCCAGATACGCAGTATTTT
CDR3: CASKRLAGGSPDTQYF
J: TRBJ2-3
V: TRBV27
size: few
D: TRBD2

DNA: TGTGCCAGCAGGAACAACGTCGGTGAGACCCAGTACTTC
CDR3: CASRNNVGETQYF
J: TRBJ2-5
V: TRBV12-3/TRBV12-4
size: few
D: .

DNA: TGTGCCAGCAGCGCCTGGGGAGAAAGCTCCTACAATGAGCAGTTCTTC
CDR3: CASSAWGESSYNEQFF
J: TRBJ2-1
V: TRBV11-2
size: .
D: .

DNA: TGCAGCGTTGAAGGCCAGGGCTCCTACAATGAGCAGTTCTTC
CDR3: CSVEGQGSYNEQFF
J: TRBJ2-1
V: TRBV29-1
size: many
D: .

DNA: TGTGCCAGCAGCGCCCAATCCGGAGGTGAGCAGTTCTTC
CDR3: CASSAQSGGEQFF
J: TRBJ2-1
V: TRBV7-2
size: .
D: .